This T cell receptor beta chain was sequenced in a study of blood T cell repertoires in COVID-19. In Seattle, patients joined the study during active infection and were tracked longitudinally. Method: immunoSEQ multiplex PCR; TCRdb's copy keeps in-frame clones and lacks some. The repertoire has some 68,000 clones, 91% of them found once; the top ten carry more than 5.5%. CDR1 is SGHDT, CDR2 YYEEEE, per germline. V dropped 0 bases and J dropped 0; count of bases not matched to a gene: 6. CDR3 length: 17 amino acids. Sequenced material: peripheral blood. This sequence joins TRBV5-6 and TRBJ1-3; 7 bases are shared with TRBD1. The TCR was taken from a man between 40 and 49 years old with COVID-19, enrolled during active disease. Here the CDR3 reads CASSLGGQFLSGNTIYF. CDR3 bases: TGTGCCAGCAGCTTGGGGGGACAGTTCCTCTCTGGAAACACCATATATTTT.